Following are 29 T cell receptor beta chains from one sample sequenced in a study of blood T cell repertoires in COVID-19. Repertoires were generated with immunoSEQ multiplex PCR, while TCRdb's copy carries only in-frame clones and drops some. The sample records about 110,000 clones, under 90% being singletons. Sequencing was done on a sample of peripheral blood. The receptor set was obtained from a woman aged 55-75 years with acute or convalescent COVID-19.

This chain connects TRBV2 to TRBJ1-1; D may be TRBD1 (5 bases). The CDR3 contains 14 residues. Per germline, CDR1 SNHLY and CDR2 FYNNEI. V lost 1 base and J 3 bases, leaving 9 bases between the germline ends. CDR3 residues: CASSEEVGHTEAFF. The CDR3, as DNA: TGTGCCAGCAGTGAAGAGGTGGGGCACACTGAAGCTTTCTTT.

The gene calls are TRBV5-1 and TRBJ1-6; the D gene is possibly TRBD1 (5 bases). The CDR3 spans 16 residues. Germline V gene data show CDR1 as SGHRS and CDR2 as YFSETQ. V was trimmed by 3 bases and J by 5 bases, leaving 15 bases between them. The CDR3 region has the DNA TGCGCCAGCAGCTGGTGGGGGGATCGGGATAATTCACCCCTCCACTTT. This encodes CASSWWGDRDNSPLHF. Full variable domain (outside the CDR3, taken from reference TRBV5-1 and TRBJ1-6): KAGVTQTPRYLIKTRGQQVTLSCSPISGHRSVSWYQQTPGQGLQFLFEYFSETQRNKGNFPGRFSGRQFSNSRSEMNVSTLELGDSALYLCASSWWGDRDNSPLHFGNGTRLTVT.

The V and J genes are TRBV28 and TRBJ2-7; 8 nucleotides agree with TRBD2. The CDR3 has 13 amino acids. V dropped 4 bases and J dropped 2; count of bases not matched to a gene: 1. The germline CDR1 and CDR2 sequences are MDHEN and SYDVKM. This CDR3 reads CASSSAGAYEQYF. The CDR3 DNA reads TGTGCCAGCAGTTCAGCGGGAGCCTACGAGCAGTACTTC. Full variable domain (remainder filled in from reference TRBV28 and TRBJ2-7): DVKVTQSSRYLVKRTGEKVFLECVQDMDHENMFWYRQDPGLGLRLIYFSYDVKMKEKGDIPEGYSVSREKKERFSLILESASTNQTSMYLCASSSAGAYEQYFGPGTRLTVT.

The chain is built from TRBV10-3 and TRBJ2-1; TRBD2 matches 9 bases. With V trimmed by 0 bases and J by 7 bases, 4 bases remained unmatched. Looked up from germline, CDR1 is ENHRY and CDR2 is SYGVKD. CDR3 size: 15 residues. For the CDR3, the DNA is TGTGCCATCAGTGAGTCATTTAGCGGGAGTAATGAGCAGTTCTTC. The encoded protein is CAISESFSGSNEQFF.

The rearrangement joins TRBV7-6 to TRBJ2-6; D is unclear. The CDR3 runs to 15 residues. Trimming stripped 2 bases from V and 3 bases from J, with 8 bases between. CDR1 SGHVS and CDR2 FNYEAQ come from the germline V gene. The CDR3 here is CASSLSIGGANVLTF. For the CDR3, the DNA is TGTGCCAGCAGCTTATCTATTGGTGGGGCCAACGTCCTGACTTTC.

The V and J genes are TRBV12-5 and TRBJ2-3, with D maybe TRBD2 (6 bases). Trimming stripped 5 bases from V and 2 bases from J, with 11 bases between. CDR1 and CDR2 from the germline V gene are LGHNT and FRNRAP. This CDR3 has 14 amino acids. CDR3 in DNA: TGTGCTAGTGGTCCCAGGACTAACACAGATACGCAGTATTTT. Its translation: CASGPRTNTDTQYF. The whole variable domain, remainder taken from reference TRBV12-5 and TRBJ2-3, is DARVTQTPRHKVTEMGQEVTMRCQPILGHNTVFWYRQTMMQGLELLAYFRNRAPLDDSGMPKDRFSAEMPDATLATLKIQPSEPRDSAVYFCASGPRTNTDTQYFGPGTRLTVL.

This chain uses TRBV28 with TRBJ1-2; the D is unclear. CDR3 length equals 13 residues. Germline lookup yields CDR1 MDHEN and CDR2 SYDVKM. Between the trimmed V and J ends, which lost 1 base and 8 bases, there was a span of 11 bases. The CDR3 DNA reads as TGTGCCAGCAGTTTATCGGCCGGGGAAGGCTACACCTTC. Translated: CASSLSAGEGYTF.

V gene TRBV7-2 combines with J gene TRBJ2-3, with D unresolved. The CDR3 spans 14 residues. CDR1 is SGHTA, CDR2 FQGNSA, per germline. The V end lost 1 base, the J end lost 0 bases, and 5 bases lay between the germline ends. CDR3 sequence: CASSLDRSTDTQYF. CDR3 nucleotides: TGTGCCAGCAGCTTAGACAGAAGCACAGATACGCAGTATTTT.

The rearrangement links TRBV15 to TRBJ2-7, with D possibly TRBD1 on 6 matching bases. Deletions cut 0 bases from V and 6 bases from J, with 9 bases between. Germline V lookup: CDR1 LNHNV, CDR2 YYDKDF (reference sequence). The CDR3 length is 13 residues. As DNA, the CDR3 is TGTGCCACCAGCAGAGAACAGGGCTTCGAGCAGTACTTC. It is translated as CATSREQGFEQYF.

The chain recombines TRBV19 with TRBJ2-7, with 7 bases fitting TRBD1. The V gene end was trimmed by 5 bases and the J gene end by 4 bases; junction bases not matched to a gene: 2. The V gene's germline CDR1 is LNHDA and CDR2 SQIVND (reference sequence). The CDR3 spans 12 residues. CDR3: CASSQTGYEQYF. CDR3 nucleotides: TGTGCCAGTAGTCAGACAGGGTACGAGCAGTACTTC.

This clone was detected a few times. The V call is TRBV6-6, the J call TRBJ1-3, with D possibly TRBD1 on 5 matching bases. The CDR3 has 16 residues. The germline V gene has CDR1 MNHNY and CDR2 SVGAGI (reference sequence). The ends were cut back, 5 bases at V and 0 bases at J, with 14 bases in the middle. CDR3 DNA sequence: TGTGCCAGCAGTCGATCGACAGCCAACTCTGGAAACACCATATATTTT. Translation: CASSRSTANSGNTIYF.

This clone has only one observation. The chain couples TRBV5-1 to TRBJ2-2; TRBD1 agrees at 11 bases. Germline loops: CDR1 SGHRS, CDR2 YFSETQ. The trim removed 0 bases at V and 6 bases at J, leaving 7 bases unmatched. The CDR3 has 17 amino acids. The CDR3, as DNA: TGCGCCAGCAGCTTGGATATAGCGGGACAGGGGGCCGGGGAGCTGTTTTTT. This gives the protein CASSLDIAGQGAGELFF. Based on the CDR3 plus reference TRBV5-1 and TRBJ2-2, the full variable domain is KAGVTQTPRYLIKTRGQQVTLSCSPISGHRSVSWYQQTPGQGLQFLFEYFSETQRNKGNFPGRFSGRQFSNSRSEMNVSTLELGDSALYLCASSLDIAGQGAGELFFGEGSRLTVL.

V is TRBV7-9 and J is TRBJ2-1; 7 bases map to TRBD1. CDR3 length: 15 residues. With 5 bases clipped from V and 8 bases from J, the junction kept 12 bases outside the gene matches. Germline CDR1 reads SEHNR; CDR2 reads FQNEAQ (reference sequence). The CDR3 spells CASSPRGGLDDEQFF. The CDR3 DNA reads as TGTGCCAGCAGCCCTCGAGGGGGCCTGGACGATGAGCAGTTCTTC.

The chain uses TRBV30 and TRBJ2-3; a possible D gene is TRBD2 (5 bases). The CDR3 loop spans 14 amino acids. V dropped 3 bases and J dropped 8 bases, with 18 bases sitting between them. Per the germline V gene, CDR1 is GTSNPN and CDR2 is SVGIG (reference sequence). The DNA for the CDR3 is TGTGCCTGGAGCGGGGTCCGGATGCTGGGTACGCAGTATTTT. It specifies CAWSGVRMLGTQYF.

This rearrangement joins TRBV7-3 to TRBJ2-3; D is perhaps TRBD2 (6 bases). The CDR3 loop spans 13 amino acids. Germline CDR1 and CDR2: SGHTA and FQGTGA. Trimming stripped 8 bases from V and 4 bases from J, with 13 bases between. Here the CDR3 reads CASGRDEADTQYF. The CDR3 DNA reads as TGTGCCAGCGGGCGGGATGAAGCAGATACGCAGTATTTT.

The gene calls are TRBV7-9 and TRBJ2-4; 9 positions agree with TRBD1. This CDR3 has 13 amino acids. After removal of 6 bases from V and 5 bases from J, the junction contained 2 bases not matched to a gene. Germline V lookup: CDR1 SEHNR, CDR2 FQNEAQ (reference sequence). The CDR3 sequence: CASRRTGENIQYF. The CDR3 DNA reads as TGTGCCAGCAGGCGGACAGGGGAAAACATTCAGTACTTC. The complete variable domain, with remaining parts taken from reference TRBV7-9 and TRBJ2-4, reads DTGVSQNPRHKITKRGQNVTFRCDPISEHNRLYWYRQTLGQGPEFLTYFQNEAQLEKSRLLSDRFSAERPKGSFSTLEIQRTEQGDSAMYLCASRRTGENIQYFGAGTRLSVL.

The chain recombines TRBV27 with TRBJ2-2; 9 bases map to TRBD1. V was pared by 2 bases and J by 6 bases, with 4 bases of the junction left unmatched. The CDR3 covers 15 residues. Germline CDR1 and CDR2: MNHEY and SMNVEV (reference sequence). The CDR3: CASSLGQGRAGELFF. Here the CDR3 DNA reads TGTGCCAGCAGTTTAGGACAGGGGAGGGCCGGGGAGCTGTTTTTT.

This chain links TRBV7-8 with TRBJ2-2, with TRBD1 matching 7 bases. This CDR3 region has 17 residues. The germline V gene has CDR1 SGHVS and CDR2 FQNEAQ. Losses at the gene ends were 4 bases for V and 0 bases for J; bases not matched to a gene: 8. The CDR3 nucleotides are TGTGCCAGCAGCTCTTACCGGACAGGATCGAACACCGGGGAGCTGTTTTTT. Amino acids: CASSSYRTGSNTGELFF.

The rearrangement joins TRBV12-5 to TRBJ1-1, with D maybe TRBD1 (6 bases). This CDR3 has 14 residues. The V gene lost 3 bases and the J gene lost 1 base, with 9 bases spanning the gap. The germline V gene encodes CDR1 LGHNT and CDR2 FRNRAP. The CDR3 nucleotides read TGTGCTAGTGGTTTAGGCAGGGGGAACACTGAAGCTTTCTTT. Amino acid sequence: CASGLGRGNTEAFF.

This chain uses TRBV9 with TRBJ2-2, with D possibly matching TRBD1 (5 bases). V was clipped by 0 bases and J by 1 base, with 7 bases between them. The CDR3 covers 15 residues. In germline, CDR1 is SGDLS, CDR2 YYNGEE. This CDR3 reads CASSVVQGNTGELFF. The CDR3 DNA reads TGTGCCAGCAGCGTAGTGCAGGGGAACACCGGGGAGCTGTTTTTT.

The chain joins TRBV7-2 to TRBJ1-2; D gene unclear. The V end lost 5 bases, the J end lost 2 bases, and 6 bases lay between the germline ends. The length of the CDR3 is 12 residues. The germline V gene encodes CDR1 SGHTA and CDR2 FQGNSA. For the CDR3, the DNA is TGTGCCAGCAGCGCGAGCAACTATGGCTACACCTTC. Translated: CASSASNYGYTF.

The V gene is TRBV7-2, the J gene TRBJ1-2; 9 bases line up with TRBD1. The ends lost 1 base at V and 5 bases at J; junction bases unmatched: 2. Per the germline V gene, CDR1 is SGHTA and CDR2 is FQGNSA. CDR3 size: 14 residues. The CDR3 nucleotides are TGTGCCAGCAGCTTAGGGACAGGGGAATATGGCTACACCTTC. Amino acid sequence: CASSLGTGEYGYTF.

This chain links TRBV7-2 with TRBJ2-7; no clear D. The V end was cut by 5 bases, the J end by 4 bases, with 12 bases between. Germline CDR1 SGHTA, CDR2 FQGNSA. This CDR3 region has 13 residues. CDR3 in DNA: TGTGCCAGCAGCCTAGGGTGGGCTTACGAGCAGTACTTC. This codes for CASSLGWAYEQYF. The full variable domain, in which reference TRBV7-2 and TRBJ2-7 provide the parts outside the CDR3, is GAGVSQSPSNKVTEKGKDVELRCDPISGHTALYWYRQSLGQGLEFLIYFQGNSAPDKSGLPSDRFSAERTGGSVSTLTIQRTQQEDSAVYLCASSLGWAYEQYFGPGTRLTVT.

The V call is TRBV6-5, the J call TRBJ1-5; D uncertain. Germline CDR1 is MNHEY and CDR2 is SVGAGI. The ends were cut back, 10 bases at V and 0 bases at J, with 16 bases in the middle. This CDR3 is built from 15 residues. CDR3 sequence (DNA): TGTGCCACCTTCCCAGGAACTTATAGCAATCAGCCCCAGCATTTT. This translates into CATFPGTYSNQPQHF.

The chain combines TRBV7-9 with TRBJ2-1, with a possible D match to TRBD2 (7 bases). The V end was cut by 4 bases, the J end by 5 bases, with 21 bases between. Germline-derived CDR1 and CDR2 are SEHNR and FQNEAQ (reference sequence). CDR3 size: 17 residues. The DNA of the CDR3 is TGTGCCAGCAGCTCCCCCAAGGGGGGGGCCCCCGACAATGAGCAGTTCTTC. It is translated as CASSSPKGGAPDNEQFF. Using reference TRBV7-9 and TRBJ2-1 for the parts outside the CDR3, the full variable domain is DTGVSQNPRHKITKRGQNVTFRCDPISEHNRLYWYRQTLGQGPEFLTYFQNEAQLEKSRLLSDRFSAERPKGSFSTLEIQRTEQGDSAMYLCASSSPKGGAPDNEQFFGPGTRLTVL.

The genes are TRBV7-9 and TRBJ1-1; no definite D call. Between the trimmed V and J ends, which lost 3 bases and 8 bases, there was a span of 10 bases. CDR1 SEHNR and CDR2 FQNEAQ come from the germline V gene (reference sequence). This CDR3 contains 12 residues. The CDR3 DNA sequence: TGTGCCAGCAGCTTCAGCGGGAGGGAAGCTTTCTTT. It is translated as CASSFSGREAFF. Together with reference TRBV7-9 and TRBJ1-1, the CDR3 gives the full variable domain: DTGVSQNPRHKITKRGQNVTFRCDPISEHNRLYWYRQTLGQGPEFLTYFQNEAQLEKSRLLSDRFSAERPKGSFSTLEIQRTEQGDSAMYLCASSFSGREAFFGQGTRLTVV.

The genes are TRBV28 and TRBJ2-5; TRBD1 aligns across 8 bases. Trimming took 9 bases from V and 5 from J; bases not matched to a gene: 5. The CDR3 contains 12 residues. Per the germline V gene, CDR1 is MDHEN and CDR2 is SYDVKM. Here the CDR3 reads CASSGGWETQYF. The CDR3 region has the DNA TGTGCCAGTTCAGGGGGCTGGGAGACCCAGTACTTC.

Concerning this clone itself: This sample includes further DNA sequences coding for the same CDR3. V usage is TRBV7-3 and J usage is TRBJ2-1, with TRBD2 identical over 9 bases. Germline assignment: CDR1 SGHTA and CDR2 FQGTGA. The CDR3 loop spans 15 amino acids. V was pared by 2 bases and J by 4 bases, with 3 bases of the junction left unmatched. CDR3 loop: CASSLAGGPYNEQFF. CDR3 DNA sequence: TGTGCCAGCAGCTTAGCGGGAGGGCCGTACAATGAGCAGTTCTTC.

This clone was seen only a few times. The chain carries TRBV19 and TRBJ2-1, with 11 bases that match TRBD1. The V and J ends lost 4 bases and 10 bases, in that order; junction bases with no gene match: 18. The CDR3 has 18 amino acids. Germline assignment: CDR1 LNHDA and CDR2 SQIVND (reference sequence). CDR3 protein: CASSKRGQGAQIGGEQFF. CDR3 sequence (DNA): TGTGCCAGTAGTAAACGAGGACAGGGGGCGCAGATAGGTGGGGAGCAGTTCTTC.